The T cell receptor (beta chain) under discussion was sequenced for a study of cytomegalovirus exposure and HLA in healthy donors. With 4 bases removed from V and 5 bases from J, the gap between germline ends came to 16 bases. Germline lookup yields CDR1 SGHRS and CDR2 YFSETQ. The CDR3 loop spans 16 amino acids. Donors had nominal health at sampling but likely had unrecorded immune exposures. Whole-study results and caveats: High sensitivity and specificity were reportedly achieved when the classifier diagnosed cytomegalovirus status. Among the CMV-associated chains, three were confirmed in vitro as specific for CMV antigens. Being productive about 87% or about 30% of the time was typical of most TCR beta V segments in an earlier analysis.

With 60 Vbeta and 13 Jbeta primers, the PCR was carried out. Profiled with immunoSEQ multiplex PCR; TCRdb holds only in-frame clones, not every one. The data hold approximately 180,000 clones, with roughly 76% observed a single time. A note on this clone: Its antigen is undetermined.

The material sequenced was PBMCs. The sequence came from a woman aged 18-29 years in good health and CMV-seropositive. This sequence joins TRBV5-1 and TRBJ1-6, with D possibly being TRBD1 (5 bases). The CDR3 loop is CASSMARVGDNSPLHF. The CDR3, as DNA: TGCGCCAGCAGCATGGCCAGGGTGGGCGATAATTCACCCCTCCACTTT.